This T cell receptor (beta chain) comes out of a study of blood T cell repertoires in COVID-19. As for the study in general: PBMCs, B-cell-depleted T cells, or T cells were the source of the cDNA or gDNA that made up the material.

Authors' processing steps: From reference gene primer amplification, estimates of nucleated cell counts were derived. Clones were read by immunoSEQ multiplex PCR, and TCRdb kept only the in-frame ones, dropping some. From that table come the V and J calls and clone size; the DNA was used to work out D and trimming. The table records over 50,000 clones, about 82% of them present only once. The V and J ends lost 1 base and 4 bases respectively, with 13 bases between them. CDR3 length: 15 amino acids. Germline CDR1 LNHDA, CDR2 SQIVND (reference sequence). This clonotype was sampled from a man aged 65 to 85 with acute or convalescent COVID-19. The chain couples TRBV19 to TRBJ1-2, with a possible D match to TRBD1 (5 bases). The material sequenced was peripheral blood. In nucleotides, the CDR3 is TGTGCCAGTAGTATAGCCGCAGGGCTCGTCTATGGCTACACCTTC. Encoded protein: CASSIAAGLVYGYTF.